This record looks at one T cell receptor (beta chain) sequence and its context. Its specificity is not known. Construction of TCR beta libraries was performed using quantitative 5'-RACE with molecular barcodes. Using its own MiXCR run on the 5' RACE reads, TCRdb lists one record per CDR3 protein. The sample carries fewer than 750,000 distinct CDR3 sequences, around 20% recorded once. This sample was taken from a study of CD8 T cells in ankylosing spondylitis. Overall study findings and caveats: Made up of eight highly homologous variants, a TCR beta motif appeared characteristic of ankylosing spondylitis blood. Disease-linked clones had a CD8+ phenotype and relatively low frequency in peripheral blood. Certain motif variants had earlier appeared in reactive arthritis synovial fluid and blood. The study looked at matched synovial fluid samples from ankylosing spondylitis patients. Disease-linked clones were reported to be significantly enriched there.

The clonotype was recovered from a male donor with ankylosing spondylitis. The sequencing sample was made of blood, either unsorted or a sorted T cell fraction (not recorded which).

The CDR3 loop is CASRNDRESSYNEQFF. CDR3 in DNA: TGTGCCAGCAGAAATGACAGGGAGAGCTCCTACAATGAGCAGTTCTTC. The V gene is TRBV12-3 or TRBV12-4, the J gene TRBJ2-1; 7 bases agree with TRBD1. V lost 6 bases, J lost 0 bases, and 8 bases stayed unmatched. This CDR3 region has 16 residues.